This TCR beta chain was captured by sequencing in a study of control samples from healthy donors and cancer patients. Between the trimmed V and J ends, which lost 5 bases and 3 bases, there was a span of 13 bases. The CDR3 spans 15 residues. Germline V lookup: CDR1 LGHNT, CDR2 FRNRAP. Clones were sequenced by immunoSEQ multiplex PCR, and TCRdb holds only the in-frame ones, with some missing. The repertoire holds over 150,000 clones, with more than 85% as singletons. The gene calls are TRBV12-5 and TRBJ2-2; D remains unclear. The TCR sequence derives from a woman between 40 and 55 years old in good health. What was sequenced was blood. CDR3 coding DNA: TGTGCTAGTGGTCCCGAGGTTGCTCACACCGGGGAGCTGTTTTTT. Encoded protein: CASGPEVAHTGELFF.